These T cell receptor beta chains were read from a single sample in a study of blood T cell repertoires in COVID-19. Repertoires were generated with immunoSEQ multiplex PCR, while TCRdb's copy carries only in-frame clones and drops some. The sample lists about 360,000 clones; 83% were seen once. Sequences were obtained from peripheral blood. The receptors come from a man aged 25 to 45 with active or convalescent COVID-19. Each CDR3 is given with its conserved first and last residue. The order of the fields is clone size, D gene, J gene, V gene, CDR3 DNA, CDR3 protein. A D gene is named only where the DNA matches it firmly. Clone size is given for some rows only: seen once, a few or many times, or a class if the clone is expanded.

clone_size: NA
d_call: NA
j_call: TRBJ1-1
v_call: TRBV19
cdr3_nt: TGTGCCAGTAGTGACATTAGGTGGCAGGGGGCTTTCTTT
cdr3_aa: CASSDIRWQGAFF

clone_size: NA
d_call: NA
j_call: TRBJ2-5
v_call: TRBV27
cdr3_nt: TGTGCCAGCAGTTTATGGCACAGGGAGACCCAGTACTTC
cdr3_aa: CASSLWHRETQYF

clone_size: NA
d_call: NA
j_call: TRBJ1-2
v_call: TRBV12-3/TRBV12-4
cdr3_nt: TGTGCCAGCAGTCCCAGGGTCTATGGCTACACCTTC
cdr3_aa: CASSPRVYGYTF

clone_size: NA
d_call: TRBD2
j_call: TRBJ2-1
v_call: TRBV29-1
cdr3_nt: TGCAGCGTTGATCGCGGGGGGGCGCATGAGCAGTTCTTC
cdr3_aa: CSVDRGGAHEQFF

clone_size: NA
d_call: TRBD2
j_call: TRBJ2-5
v_call: TRBV11-3
cdr3_nt: TGTGCCAGCAGCTTAGTCCCACCGGGACTAGCGGGGGGGCAAGAGACCCAGTACTTC
cdr3_aa: CASSLVPPGLAGGQETQYF

clone_size: NA
d_call: NA
j_call: TRBJ1-2
v_call: TRBV5-6
cdr3_nt: TGTGCCAGCAGCGACGACAGACAGGTCTATGGCTACACCTTC
cdr3_aa: CASSDDRQVYGYTF

clone_size: NA
d_call: NA
j_call: TRBJ1-2
v_call: TRBV2
cdr3_nt: TGTGCCAGTGGACAGTTAGCTAACTATGGCTACACCTTC
cdr3_aa: CASGQLANYGYTF

clone_size: NA
d_call: NA
j_call: TRBJ1-6
v_call: TRBV6-2/TRBV6-3
cdr3_nt: TGTGCCAGCAGTTCATCTTCACCCCTCCACTTT
cdr3_aa: CASSSSSPLHF

clone_size: NA
d_call: TRBD1
j_call: TRBJ1-5
v_call: TRBV27
cdr3_nt: TGTGCCAGCAGTCAGACAGGGGTATATCAGCCCCAGCATTTT
cdr3_aa: CASSQTGVYQPQHF

clone_size: NA
d_call: TRBD1
j_call: TRBJ1-5
v_call: TRBV24-1
cdr3_nt: TGTGCCACCAGTGGCCACACAGGGGCTGGCAATCAGCCCCAGCATTTT
cdr3_aa: CATSGHTGAGNQPQHF

clone_size: once
d_call: TRBD1
j_call: TRBJ2-5
v_call: TRBV6-5
cdr3_nt: TGTGCCAGCAGTTCGACAGGGCCCCTCCAAGAGACCCAGTACTTC
cdr3_aa: CASSSTGPLQETQYF

clone_size: NA
d_call: TRBD2
j_call: TRBJ2-1
v_call: TRBV20-1
cdr3_nt: TGCAGTGCTAGTTTAGCGGGAGGCCAACATACTCCCGCGAACTACAATGAGCAGTTCTTC
cdr3_aa: CSASLAGGQHTPANYNEQFF

clone_size: NA
d_call: NA
j_call: TRBJ1-1
v_call: TRBV28
cdr3_nt: TGTGCCAGCAGTCCTCCGACTGCAGCATTTGAAGCTTTCTTT
cdr3_aa: CASSPPTAAFEAFF

clone_size: NA
d_call: TRBD2
j_call: TRBJ2-2
v_call: TRBV18
cdr3_nt: TGTGCCAGCTCACAAGGGACTAGCGGGGGTCCGAACACCGGGGAGCTGTTTTTT
cdr3_aa: CASSQGTSGGPNTGELFF

clone_size: NA
d_call: NA
j_call: TRBJ2-3
v_call: TRBV27
cdr3_nt: TGTGCCAGCAGTTTCCTAAGAGATACGCAGTATTTT
cdr3_aa: CASSFLRDTQYF

clone_size: NA
d_call: TRBD2
j_call: TRBJ2-1
v_call: TRBV6-6
cdr3_nt: TGTGCCAGCTCCCAACTAGCGGGGACATCCTACAATGAGCAGTTCTTC
cdr3_aa: CASSQLAGTSYNEQFF

clone_size: NA
d_call: TRBD1
j_call: TRBJ1-1
v_call: TRBV12-3/TRBV12-4
cdr3_nt: TGTGCCAGCAGATCCTACAGGGGTGGGGGAGCTTTCTTT
cdr3_aa: CASRSYRGGGAFF

clone_size: NA
d_call: TRBD2
j_call: TRBJ2-2
v_call: TRBV11-3
cdr3_nt: TGTGCCAGCAGCTTCCGGACTAGCGGGAGATTGAACACCGGGGAGCTGTTTTTT
cdr3_aa: CASSFRTSGRLNTGELFF

clone_size: NA
d_call: NA
j_call: TRBJ2-5
v_call: TRBV11-1
cdr3_nt: TGTGCCAGCAGCTTACGGGGGGCGGATACCCAGTACTTC
cdr3_aa: CASSLRGADTQYF

clone_size: NA
d_call: TRBD2
j_call: TRBJ2-1
v_call: TRBV11-2
cdr3_nt: TGTGCCAGCAGCTCAAGCGGGAGTAAGTATGAGCAGTTCTTC
cdr3_aa: CASSSSGSKYEQFF

clone_size: NA
d_call: NA
j_call: TRBJ1-1
v_call: TRBV10-3
cdr3_nt: TGTGCCATCAGCTGGACAGTCGACACTGAAGCTTTCTTT
cdr3_aa: CAISWTVDTEAFF

clone_size: NA
d_call: NA
j_call: TRBJ2-5
v_call: TRBV9
cdr3_nt: TGTGCCAGCAGCGTAGGGGGCGGGGGCCATCCAGAGACCCAGTACTTC
cdr3_aa: CASSVGGGGHPETQYF

clone_size: NA
d_call: TRBD2
j_call: TRBJ2-7
v_call: TRBV14
cdr3_nt: TGTGCCAGCAGCCAAGATCTCGGGGGGTACGAGCAGTACTTC
cdr3_aa: CASSQDLGGYEQYF

clone_size: NA
d_call: NA
j_call: TRBJ1-6
v_call: TRBV18
cdr3_nt: TGTGCCAGCTCACCAAGGGGACTTTTTTCACCCCTCCACTTT
cdr3_aa: CASSPRGLFSPLHF

clone_size: few
d_call: NA
j_call: TRBJ2-1
v_call: TRBV15
cdr3_nt: TGTGCCACCAGCAGAGATGCGGTCGGTGGTGAGCAGTTCTTC
cdr3_aa: CATSRDAVGGEQFF

clone_size: NA
d_call: TRBD1
j_call: TRBJ2-1
v_call: TRBV11-1
cdr3_nt: TGTGCCAGCAGCGTTGACAGGGGGCCTTACAATGAGCAGTTCTTC
cdr3_aa: CASSVDRGPYNEQFF

clone_size: once
d_call: NA
j_call: TRBJ1-2
v_call: TRBV5-1
cdr3_nt: TGCGCCAGCAGCTTGGAAGGGGTCAGGGGCCGGTATGGCTACACCTTC
cdr3_aa: CASSLEGVRGRYGYTF

clone_size: NA
d_call: NA
j_call: TRBJ1-5
v_call: TRBV7-3
cdr3_nt: TGTGCCAGCAGCCTTAGTAGCAATCAGCCCCAGCATTTT
cdr3_aa: CASSLSSNQPQHF

clone_size: once
d_call: TRBD1
j_call: TRBJ1-4
v_call: TRBV14
cdr3_nt: TGTGCCAGCAGCCAATGGGGACAGGCTAATGAAAAACTGTTTTTT
cdr3_aa: CASSQWGQANEKLFF

clone_size: few
d_call: TRBD1
j_call: TRBJ1-4
v_call: TRBV19
cdr3_nt: TGTGCCACCATGGACAGGACGAGAAAACTGTTTTTT
cdr3_aa: CATMDRTRKLFF

clone_size: many
d_call: TRBD1
j_call: TRBJ2-3
v_call: TRBV9
cdr3_nt: TGTGCCAGCAGCCCGCGAGGACAGGGTGAGACAGATACGCAGTATTTT
cdr3_aa: CASSPRGQGETDTQYF

clone_size: NA
d_call: NA
j_call: TRBJ2-1
v_call: TRBV24-1
cdr3_nt: TGTGCCACCAGTGACCCCCGGAGGGGAGATGAGCAGTTCTTC
cdr3_aa: CATSDPRRGDEQFF

clone_size: few
d_call: NA
j_call: TRBJ2-7
v_call: TRBV5-1
cdr3_nt: TGCGCCAGCAGCCCTGACCCAGGTTACGAGCAGTACTTC
cdr3_aa: CASSPDPGYEQYF

clone_size: once
d_call: NA
j_call: TRBJ2-7
v_call: TRBV7-9
cdr3_nt: TGTGCCAGCAGCTTAGAGGGGGGGACGGAGCAGTACTTC
cdr3_aa: CASSLEGGTEQYF

clone_size: NA
d_call: TRBD1
j_call: TRBJ1-1
v_call: TRBV12-3/TRBV12-4
cdr3_nt: TGTGCCAGCAGTGTTGACAGGGCTGAAGCTTTCTTT
cdr3_aa: CASSVDRAEAFF

clone_size: few
d_call: NA
j_call: TRBJ1-5
v_call: TRBV12-3/TRBV12-4
cdr3_nt: TGTGCCAGCAGCCCCCTCGGGGAACAGCCCCAGCATTTT
cdr3_aa: CASSPLGEQPQHF

clone_size: NA
d_call: TRBD2
j_call: TRBJ2-1
v_call: TRBV7-9
cdr3_nt: TGTGCCAGCAGCGCCCGACTAGCGGGAGGGCTCTACAATGAGCAGTTCTTC
cdr3_aa: CASSARLAGGLYNEQFF

clone_size: NA
d_call: TRBD1
j_call: TRBJ1-3
v_call: TRBV9
cdr3_nt: TGTGCCAGCAGCCTCCACTTCCGGACAGGCCCTGGAAACTCCATATATTTT
cdr3_aa: CASSLHFRTGPGNSIYF

clone_size: NA
d_call: TRBD1
j_call: TRBJ2-1
v_call: TRBV6-2/TRBV6-3
cdr3_nt: TGTGCCAGCAGTTACTGGGGACAGGGGCTGAATGAGCAGTTCTTC
cdr3_aa: CASSYWGQGLNEQFF

clone_size: NA
d_call: TRBD1
j_call: TRBJ2-3
v_call: TRBV6-2/TRBV6-3
cdr3_nt: TGTGCCAGCAGCGACAGGGCCAGCACAGATACGCAGTATTTT
cdr3_aa: CASSDRASTDTQYF

clone_size: few
d_call: NA
j_call: TRBJ1-5
v_call: TRBV6-4
cdr3_nt: TGTGCCAGCAGTGCGGAAGGGGGCAATCAGCCCCAGCATTTT
cdr3_aa: CASSAEGGNQPQHF

clone_size: NA
d_call: TRBD2
j_call: TRBJ2-2
v_call: TRBV5-6
cdr3_nt: TGTGCCAGCAGCTTGGGCGGGAGGGGACGGATGACCGGGGAGCTGTTTTTT
cdr3_aa: CASSLGGRGRMTGELFF

clone_size: NA
d_call: NA
j_call: TRBJ2-5
v_call: TRBV9
cdr3_nt: TGTGCCAGCAGCGTAGGGGTAGCCTTCGAGACCCAGTACTTC
cdr3_aa: CASSVGVAFETQYF

clone_size: NA
d_call: TRBD1
j_call: TRBJ1-6
v_call: TRBV4-2
cdr3_nt: TGTGCCAGCAGCCAAGATGCCGAGACAGGGCGATATAATTCACCCCTCCACTTT
cdr3_aa: CASSQDAETGRYNSPLHF

clone_size: NA
d_call: NA
j_call: TRBJ2-3
v_call: TRBV9
cdr3_nt: TGTGTCAGCAGCGTGGGGGCGGTCCGCACAGATACGCAGTATTTT
cdr3_aa: CVSSVGAVRTDTQYF

clone_size: medium-sized
d_call: NA
j_call: TRBJ2-7
v_call: TRBV5-4
cdr3_nt: TGTGCCAGCAGCTCCCCCGGAGGAGATGGGTACGAGCAGTACTTC
cdr3_aa: CASSSPGGDGYEQYF

clone_size: NA
d_call: NA
j_call: TRBJ1-5
v_call: TRBV7-8
cdr3_nt: TGTGCCAGCAGCCCCCCGACAGGTTGGGGCCATGGGCCCCAGCATTTT
cdr3_aa: CASSPPTGWGHGPQHF

clone_size: NA
d_call: NA
j_call: TRBJ2-4
v_call: TRBV15
cdr3_nt: TGTGCCACCAGCAGTATGAGAGCCTTAGCCAAAAACATTCAGTACTTC
cdr3_aa: CATSSMRALAKNIQYF

clone_size: NA
d_call: TRBD1
j_call: TRBJ1-3
v_call: TRBV9
cdr3_nt: TGTGCCAGCGGGACAGAAGGAAACACCATATATTTT
cdr3_aa: CASGTEGNTIYF

clone_size: NA
d_call: TRBD1
j_call: TRBJ1-4
v_call: TRBV7-6
cdr3_nt: TGTGCCAGCAGCCATGGACAGGGCACGGCTAATGAAAAACTGTTTTTT
cdr3_aa: CASSHGQGTANEKLFF

clone_size: NA
d_call: NA
j_call: TRBJ1-4
v_call: TRBV6-2/TRBV6-3
cdr3_nt: TGTGCCAGCAGCCCGATCGAGGAAGCAGCGGAAAAACTGTTTTTT
cdr3_aa: CASSPIEEAAEKLFF

clone_size: NA
d_call: NA
j_call: TRBJ1-1
v_call: TRBV12-3/TRBV12-4
cdr3_nt: TGTGCCAGCAGGGGGATGGGAGTGTCCCTAGCTTTCTTT
cdr3_aa: CASRGMGVSLAFF

clone_size: NA
d_call: TRBD1
j_call: TRBJ1-2
v_call: TRBV19
cdr3_nt: TGTGCCAGTAGTATAGATCCCCAGGGGGCTGGCTACACCTTC
cdr3_aa: CASSIDPQGAGYTF

clone_size: NA
d_call: NA
j_call: TRBJ1-2
v_call: TRBV14
cdr3_nt: TGTGCCAGCAGCCAAGTGGGCCAGGGGTTGACGAACTATGGCTACACCTTC
cdr3_aa: CASSQVGQGLTNYGYTF

clone_size: NA
d_call: NA
j_call: TRBJ1-4
v_call: TRBV4-1
cdr3_nt: TGCGCCAGCAGCCCCCTTACGGGGGACGTCGAAAAACTGTTTTTT
cdr3_aa: CASSPLTGDVEKLFF